Sequencing of this TCR beta chain was carried out in a study of spatial heterogeneity in lung cancer. The presence of a unique molecular identifier marked each TCR cDNA molecule. One entry per CDR3 protein results from TCRdb running MiXCR on the 5' RACE reads. This table has over 50,000 distinct CDR3 sequences, under 7.5% appearing once. In this sample, this clonotype turned up many times. Indicated time point: sample taken at primary tumor resection. Unsorted whole RNA samples from tumor, nontumor lung or frozen PBMC were sequenced. This CDR3 has 11 amino acids. Germline V gene sequence: CDR1 SNHLY, CDR2 FYNNEI. V was pared by 6 bases and J by 8 bases, with 9 bases between.

The specimen comprised PBMCs, sampled at surgery. The clonotype originates from a female donor with early-stage non-small cell lung cancer. V gene TRBV2 combines with J gene TRBJ2-3; the D is unclear. DNA of the CDR3: TGTGCCAGCAGAGCACGCAGTACGCAGTATTTT. Amino acids: CASRARSTQYF.